Below, one T cell receptor beta chain is given with its context. This record comes from a study of shared clonotypes between healthy human individuals. Sequenced by immunoSEQ multiplex PCR; TCRdb stores in-frame clones only, minus some. This sample carries 2 million to 3 million clones, around 90% of them seen once, and the ten largest clones take around 0.14%. The length of the CDR3 is 13 residues. V lost 5 bases to trimming and J lost 6 bases; unmatched junction nucleotides: 4. CDR1 is MNHEY, CDR2 SMNVEV, per germline (reference sequence). The sequenced sample was naive CD4+ T cells sorted from blood. Subset denoted: CD45RA+ positively selected. The chain joins TRBV27 to TRBJ2-1; TRBD2 matches 7 bases. The sequence came from a man aged 18-30 years in good health. The CDR3 DNA follows: TGTGCCAGCAGTCTGCGGGGGACCAATGAGCAGTTCTTC. Its protein product is CASSLRGTNEQFF.